This T cell receptor (beta chain) stems from a study of blood T cell repertoires in COVID-19 (dated by TCRdb to the early 2020s). A note on the overall study: Samples covering the acute and convalescent phases of COVID-19 were provided by collaborators in the United States, Italy and Spain. HLA class I and class II types, where available, came from metadata supplied by the sample provider rather than from assay-based typing. The material from the prospective study consisted of cDNA or gDNA derived from T cells, B-cell-depleted T cells, or PBMCs. The repertoires were made available in a free public database intended to serve as a resource for research on the immune response to SARS-CoV-2. The samples were drawn from the first 160 participants of the ongoing ImmuneRACE study and from about 1,200 subjects provided by 6 global collaborators. The dataset comprised deeply sampled blood TCRbeta repertoires from subjects exposed to, actively infected with, or recovered from COVID-19. The sample metadata nearly always contained a de-identified subject ID, COVID-19 status, age in years and sex. The paper as a whole reports these results and caveats: The amount of clinical and demographic metadata varied by source and participant and was provided uncurated.

Enrolling through a virtual design, the prospective study's participants ranged in age from about 18 to 89 years and lived across about two dozen United States geographic areas. In the prospective study, participants were assigned to cohorts based on the clinical history participants reported in a screening survey and a study questionnaire. ImmuneRACE Cohort 3 recovered participants were defined by two consecutive negative NP/OP PCR tests, healthcare professional clearance, or symptom resolution. In the prospective study, whole blood, serum and a nasopharyngeal or oropharyngeal swab were collected from each participant by mobile phlebotomists. Participants in the prospective study had the option to provide additional blood draws and questionnaires over an approximately 2-month period. Before DNA extraction, prospective study blood samples were shipped either frozen or at room temperature. TCRbeta CDR3 regions were amplified from genomic DNA using the immunoSEQ Assay, a bias-controlled multiplex PCR. As for how the authors treated the data: The number of nucleated cells in each sample was estimated by amplification of reference gene primers within the assay. Sequence reads were collapsed and filtered to measure the absolute abundance of every unique TCRbeta CDR3 rearrangement. For each sample, productive Simpson clonality was calculated as the square root of Simpson's diversity index across productive rearrangements. TCRdb stores this immuneACCESS table with in-frame sequences only. Part of the clones is absent; in the studies checked, under half of the shortfall reflects unresolved V genes, and no reason is known for the rest. D and trimming come from the DNA, and the V and J calls and clone size come from that table. The sample table lists more than 150,000 clones, 78% of them with a count of one. The top ten clones comprise roughly 17% of the sample.

Concerning this clone itself: It has no known antigen specificity. One base away there is no much larger clone; base qualities are not given.

The germline V and J ends show losses of 6 bases and 5 bases respectively, and no gene match explains 6 bases of the junction. From its cysteine to its phenylalanine, the CDR3 spans 15 amino acids. Of the read, only the CDR3 DNA is kept; its 45 bases are in frame from base 1. The germline V gene specifies MDHEN as CDR1 and SYDVKM as CDR2. Sequencing was performed on PBMCs or T cells enriched from blood (not recorded which). This receptor was obtained from a woman aged 50 to 65 who had recovered from COVID-19. The V and J genes are TRBV28 and TRBJ1-6, and TRBD1 matches 8 of the central bases. Read as DNA, the sequence is TGTGCCAGCAGCCCAGGACAGGGCAATAATTCACCCCTCCACTTT. It codes for CASSPGQGNNSPLHF. Reference TRBV28 and TRBJ1-6 genes cover what lies past the CDR3, so the full variable domain is DVKVTQSSRYLVKRTGEKVFLECVQDMDHENMFWYRQDPGLGLRLIYFSYDVKMKEKGDIPEGYSVSREKKERFSLILESASTNQTSMYLCASSPGQGNNSPLHFGNGTRLTVT.